The entry that follows covers one TCR beta chain sequence. In germline, CDR1 is SGHNT, CDR2 YYREEE (reference sequence). The trim removed 2 bases at V and 3 bases at J, leaving 3 bases unmatched. CDR3 length: 14 amino acids. Per the original methods: How many nucleated cells were present was estimated from reference gene primer amplification. Produced via immunoSEQ multiplex PCR; TCRdb's table is partial and in-frame only. V and J calls and clone size come straight from that table; D and trimming were deduced from the DNA. Among roughly 230,000 clones listed, more than 80% were seen once. The data were obtained in a study of blood T cell repertoires in COVID-19. Overall study context: COVID-19 samples, acute and convalescent, were from the United States, Italy and Spain. The cDNA or gDNA used as material had been derived from T cells, B-cell-depleted T cells, or PBMCs.

The V and J genes are TRBV5-4 and TRBJ2-7; 9 positions match TRBD1. Material for sequencing was peripheral blood. The sequence was collected from a human donor in a cohort sampled during active COVID-19. In DNA, the CDR3 is TGTGCCAGCAGCTTAAGACAGGGGGACTACGAGCAGTACTTC. Translating gives CASSLRQGDYEQYF.